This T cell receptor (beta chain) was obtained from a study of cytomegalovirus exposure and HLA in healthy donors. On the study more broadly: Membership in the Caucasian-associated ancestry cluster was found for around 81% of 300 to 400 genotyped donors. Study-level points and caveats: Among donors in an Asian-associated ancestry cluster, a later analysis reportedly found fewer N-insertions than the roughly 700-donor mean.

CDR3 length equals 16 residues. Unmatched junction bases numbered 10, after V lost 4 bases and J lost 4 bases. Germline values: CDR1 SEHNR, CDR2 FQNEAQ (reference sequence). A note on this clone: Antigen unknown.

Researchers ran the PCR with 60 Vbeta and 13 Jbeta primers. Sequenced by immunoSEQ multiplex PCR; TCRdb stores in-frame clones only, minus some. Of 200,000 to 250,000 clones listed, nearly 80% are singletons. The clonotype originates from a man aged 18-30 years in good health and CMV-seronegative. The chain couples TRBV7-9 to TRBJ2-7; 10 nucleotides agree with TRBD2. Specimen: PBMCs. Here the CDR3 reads CASSYNQREGGYEQYF. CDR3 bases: TGTGCCAGCAGCTACAACCAGCGGGAGGGAGGGTACGAGCAGTACTTC.